This T cell receptor beta chain was observed in a study of T-cell reconstitution after alpha-beta-depleted transplantation in children. The CDR3 covers 15 residues. V gave up 6 bases and J gave up 3 bases, with 14 bases separating them. This clonotype was found many times. The TCRbeta library incorporated unique molecular identifiers. MiXCR was run by TCRdb on the PCR reads, yielding one entry per CDR3 protein. There are roughly 190,000 distinct CDR3 sequences in the sample; more than 14% occur only once, and around 13% lies in the top ten. The chain combines TRBV12-3 or TRBV12-4 with TRBJ1-4; D is ambiguous. The receptor was isolated from a human donor who donated a stem cell graft to a child with acute lymphoblastic leukemia. Sequenced material: PBMCs from the stem cell graft donor, taken from the stem cell graft. The CDR3 loop reads CASSRTWQANEKLFF. The DNA of the CDR3 is TGTGCCAGCAGCCGCACATGGCAGGCTAATGAAAAACTGTTTTTT.